This TCR beta chain came from a study of T cell responses to AZD1222 COVID-19 vaccine. Assay: immunoSEQ multiplex PCR; the TCRdb copy retains only in-frame clones and omits some. This sample carries under 150,000 clones, 75% to 90% of them seen once, and the ten largest clones take roughly 2.4%. The trim removed 4 bases at V and 0 bases at J, leaving 0 bases unmatched. The CDR3 contains 13 residues. Germline CDR1 SGHAT, CDR2 FQNNGV. This material consisted of peripheral blood, taken on day 0 of AZD1222 vaccination. The J gene is TRBJ2-7, the V gene TRBV11-2, with TRBD1 identical over 7 bases. This TCR came from an adult in good health. The CDR3 is CASSWDSSYEQYF. The CDR3, as DNA: TGTGCCAGCAGCTGGGACAGCTCCTACGAGCAGTACTTC.